This record looks at one T cell receptor beta chain sequence and its context. Repertoires were generated with immunoSEQ multiplex PCR, while TCRdb's copy carries only in-frame clones and drops some. The sample carries about 32,000 clones, roughly 87% recorded once. V was pared by 0 bases and J by 7 bases, with 25 bases of the junction left unmatched. This CDR3 comprises 21 residues. The germline V gene encodes CDR1 LGHNA and CDR2 YNFKEQ. This specimen comes from a study of multiple sclerosis patients with progressive multifocal leukoencephalopathy. The time point here: time of PML onset. JC virus DNA in cerebrospinal fluid confirmed the PML diagnosis. At PML onset, T3 blood samples were taken.

The chain is built from TRBV4-2 and TRBJ1-1; 8 bases line up with TRBD1. The sample was PBMCs, taken from a patient treated with natalizumab. The origin of this receptor is a woman aged 35 to 49 with progressive multifocal leukoencephalopathy. The CDR3 DNA is TGTGCCAGCAGCCAAGATTGGGTGGGGACAGGACTTTCCCCTGAACAAGGTGAAGCTTTCTTT. This sequence encodes CASSQDWVGTGLSPEQGEAFF.